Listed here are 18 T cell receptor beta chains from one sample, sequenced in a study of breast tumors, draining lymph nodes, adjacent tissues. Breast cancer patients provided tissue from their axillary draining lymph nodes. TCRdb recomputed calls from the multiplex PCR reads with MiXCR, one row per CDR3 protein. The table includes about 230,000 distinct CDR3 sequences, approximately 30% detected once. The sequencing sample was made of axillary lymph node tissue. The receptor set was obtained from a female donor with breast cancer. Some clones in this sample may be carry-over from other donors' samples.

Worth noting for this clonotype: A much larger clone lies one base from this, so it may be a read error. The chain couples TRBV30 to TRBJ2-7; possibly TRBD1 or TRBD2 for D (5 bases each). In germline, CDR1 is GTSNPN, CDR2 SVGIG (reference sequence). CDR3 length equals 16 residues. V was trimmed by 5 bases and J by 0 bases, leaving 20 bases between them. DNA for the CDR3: TGTGCCTGGGCCTGGAGTGGCCGGGGCGACTCCTACGAGCAGTACTTC. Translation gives CAWAWSGRGDSYEQYF. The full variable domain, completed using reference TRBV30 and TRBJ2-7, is SQTIHQWPATLVQPVGSPLSLECTVEGTSNPNLYWYRQAAGRGLQLLFYSVGIGQISSEVPQNLSASRPQDRQFILSSKKLLLSDSGFYLCAWAWSGRGDSYEQYFGPGTRLTVT.

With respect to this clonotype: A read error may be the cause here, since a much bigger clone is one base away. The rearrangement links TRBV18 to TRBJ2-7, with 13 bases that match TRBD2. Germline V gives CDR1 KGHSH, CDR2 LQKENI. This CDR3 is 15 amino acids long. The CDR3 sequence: CASSPLGLAGFEQHF. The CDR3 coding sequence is TGTGCCAGCTCACCACTGGGACTAGCGGGATTCGAGCAGCACTTC.

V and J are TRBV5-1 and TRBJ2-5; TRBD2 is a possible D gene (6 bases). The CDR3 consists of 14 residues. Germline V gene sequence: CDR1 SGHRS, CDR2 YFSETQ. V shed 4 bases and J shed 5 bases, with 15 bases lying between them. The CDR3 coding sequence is TGCGCCAGCAGCATCTGGGCTAGCGTGGAGACCCAGTACTTC. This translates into CASSIWASVETQYF.

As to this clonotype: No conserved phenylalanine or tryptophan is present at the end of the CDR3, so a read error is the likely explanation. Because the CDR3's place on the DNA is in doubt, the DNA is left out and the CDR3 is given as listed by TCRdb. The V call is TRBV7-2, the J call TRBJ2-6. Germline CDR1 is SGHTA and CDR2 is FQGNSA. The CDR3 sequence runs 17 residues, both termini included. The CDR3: CASRTASASSGANVLVL.

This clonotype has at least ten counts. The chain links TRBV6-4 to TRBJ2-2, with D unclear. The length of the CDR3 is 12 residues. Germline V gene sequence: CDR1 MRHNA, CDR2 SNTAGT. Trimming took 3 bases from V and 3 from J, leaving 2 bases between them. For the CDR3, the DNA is TGTGCCAGCAGTGATTACACCGGGGAGCTGTTTTTT. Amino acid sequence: CASSDYTGELFF.

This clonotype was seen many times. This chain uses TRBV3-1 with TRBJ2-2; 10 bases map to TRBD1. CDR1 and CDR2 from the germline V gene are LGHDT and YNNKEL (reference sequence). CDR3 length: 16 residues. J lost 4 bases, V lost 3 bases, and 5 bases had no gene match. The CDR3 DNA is TGTGCCAGCAGCCACAGAGGACAGGGGGGCACCGGGGAGCTGTTTTTT. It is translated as CASSHRGQGGTGELFF.

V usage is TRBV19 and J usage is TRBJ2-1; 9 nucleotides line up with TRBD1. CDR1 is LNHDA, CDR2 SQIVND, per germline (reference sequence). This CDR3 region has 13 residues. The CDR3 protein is CARRDRERNEQFF. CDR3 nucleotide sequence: TGTGCTAGACGGGACAGGGAGAGGAATGAGCAGTTCTTC.

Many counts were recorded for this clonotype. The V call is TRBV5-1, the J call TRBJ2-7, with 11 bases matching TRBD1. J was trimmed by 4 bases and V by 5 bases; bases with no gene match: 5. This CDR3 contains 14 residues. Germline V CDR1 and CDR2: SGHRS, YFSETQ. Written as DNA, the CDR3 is TGCGCCAGCAGGTCCGGGACAGGGGGGTACGAGCAGTACTTC. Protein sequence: CASRSGTGGYEQYF.

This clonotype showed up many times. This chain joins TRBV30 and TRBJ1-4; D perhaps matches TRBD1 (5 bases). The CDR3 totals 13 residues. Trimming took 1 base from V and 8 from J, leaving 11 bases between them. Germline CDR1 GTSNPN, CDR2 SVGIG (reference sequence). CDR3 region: CAWSDGRGEKLFF. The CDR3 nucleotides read TGTGCCTGGAGTGATGGGAGGGGCGAAAAACTGTTTTTT.

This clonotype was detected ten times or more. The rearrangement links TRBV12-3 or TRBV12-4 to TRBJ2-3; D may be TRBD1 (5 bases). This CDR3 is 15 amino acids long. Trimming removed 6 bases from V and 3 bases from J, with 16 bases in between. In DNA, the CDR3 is TGTGCCAGCAGGGGTCTCGCAGGGCTTACAGATACGCAGTATTTT. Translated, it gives CASRGLAGLTDTQYF.

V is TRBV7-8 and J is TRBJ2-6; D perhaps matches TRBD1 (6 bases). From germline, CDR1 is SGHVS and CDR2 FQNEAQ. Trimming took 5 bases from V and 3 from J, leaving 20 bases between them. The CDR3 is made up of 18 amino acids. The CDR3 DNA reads TGTGCCAGCAGCATCCTTTTAGGGGGTGGGTTTGGGGCCAACGTCCTGACTTTC. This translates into CASSILLGGGFGANVLTF.

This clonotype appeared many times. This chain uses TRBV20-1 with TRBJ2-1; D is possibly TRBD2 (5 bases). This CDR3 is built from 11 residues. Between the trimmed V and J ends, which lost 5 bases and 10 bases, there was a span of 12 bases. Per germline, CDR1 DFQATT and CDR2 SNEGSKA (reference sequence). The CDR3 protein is CSAGREREQFF. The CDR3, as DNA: TGCAGTGCTGGACGAGAGCGGGAGCAGTTCTTC.

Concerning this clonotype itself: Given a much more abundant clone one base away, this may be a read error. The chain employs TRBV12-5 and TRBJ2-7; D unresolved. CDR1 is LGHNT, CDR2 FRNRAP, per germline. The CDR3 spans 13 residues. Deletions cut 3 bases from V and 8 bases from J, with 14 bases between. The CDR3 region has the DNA TGTGCTAGTGGTTTCGCACGACGGTACAAGCAGTACTTC. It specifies CASGFARRYKQYF.

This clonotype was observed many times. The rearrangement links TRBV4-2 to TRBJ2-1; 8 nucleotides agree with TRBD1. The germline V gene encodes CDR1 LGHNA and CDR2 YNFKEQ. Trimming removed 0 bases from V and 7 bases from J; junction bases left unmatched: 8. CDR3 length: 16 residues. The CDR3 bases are TGTGCCAGCAGCCAAGATCGGCAGGGGGCGCGAAATGAGCAGTTCTTC. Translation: CASSQDRQGARNEQFF.

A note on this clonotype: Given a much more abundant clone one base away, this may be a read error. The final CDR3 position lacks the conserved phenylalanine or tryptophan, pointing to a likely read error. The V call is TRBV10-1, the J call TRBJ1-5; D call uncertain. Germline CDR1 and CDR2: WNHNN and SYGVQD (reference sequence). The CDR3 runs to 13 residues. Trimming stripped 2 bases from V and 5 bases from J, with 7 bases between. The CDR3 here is CASSEGVHQPQHL. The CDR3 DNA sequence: TGCGCCAGCAGTGAGGGGGTCCATCAGCCCCAGCATCTT.

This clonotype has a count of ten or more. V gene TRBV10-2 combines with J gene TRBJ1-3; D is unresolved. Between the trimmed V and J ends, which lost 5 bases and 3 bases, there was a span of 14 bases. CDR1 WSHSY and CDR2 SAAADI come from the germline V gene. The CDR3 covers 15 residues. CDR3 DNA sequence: TGCGCCAGCAGTAACCCTCGTCTGCTTGGAAACACCATATATTTT. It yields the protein CASSNPRLLGNTIYF.

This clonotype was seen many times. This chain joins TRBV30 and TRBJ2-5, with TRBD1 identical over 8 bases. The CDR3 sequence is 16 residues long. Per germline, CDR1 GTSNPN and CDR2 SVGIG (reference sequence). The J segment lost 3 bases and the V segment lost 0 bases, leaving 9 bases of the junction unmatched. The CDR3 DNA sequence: TGTGCCTGGAGTGTATCACGGACAGGGTCTAAAGAGACCCAGTACTTC. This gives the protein CAWSVSRTGSKETQYF.

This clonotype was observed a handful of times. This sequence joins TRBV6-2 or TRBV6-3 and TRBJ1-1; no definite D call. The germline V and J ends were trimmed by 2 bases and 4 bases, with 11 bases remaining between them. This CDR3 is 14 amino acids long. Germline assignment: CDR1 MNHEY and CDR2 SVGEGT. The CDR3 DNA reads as TGTGCCAGCAGTTACGAATATGGGGTCACTGAAGCTTTCTTT. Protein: CASSYEYGVTEAFF.